This T cell receptor (beta chain) was identified during a study of blood T cell repertoires in COVID-19 (dated by TCRdb to the early 2020s). For the wider study: Samples from collaborators originated in the United States, Italy and Spain and spanned both the acute and convalescent phases of COVID-19. The prospective study material was composed of cDNA or gDNA derived from T cells, B-cell-depleted T cells, or PBMCs. Deeply sampled blood TCRbeta repertoires from subjects exposed to, actively infected with, or recovered from COVID-19 were included in the dataset. The repertoires were released in a freely available public database intended as a resource for research on the immune response to SARS-CoV-2. Samples were obtained from the ongoing ImmuneRACE study (first 160 participants) and from 1,254 subjects provided by 6 global collaborators. A de-identified subject ID, COVID-19 status, age in years and sex were almost always included in the sample metadata. HLA class I and class II types, where available, came from metadata supplied by the sample provider rather than from assay-based typing.

TCRbeta CDR3 regions were amplified from genomic DNA by means of the immunoSEQ Assay, a bias-controlled multiplex PCR. The paper's data handling went like this. The number of nucleated cells in each sample was estimated from the amplification of reference gene primers within the assay. To quantify the absolute abundance of each unique TCRbeta CDR3 rearrangement, sequence reads were collapsed and filtered. For each sample, productive Simpson clonality was calculated by taking the square root of Simpson's diversity index across productive rearrangements. In its TCRdb copy, this immuneACCESS table keeps in-frame sequences only and misses some clones. Where compared with another copy, unresolved V genes explain less than half of these, and the others have no known cause. V, J and clone size are those of that table, while D and trimming were read from the DNA. In this sample the table shows 250,000 to 300,000 clones, roughly 86% of which occur a single time. Of the sample, around 0.78% falls within the top ten clones.

Beyond this particular receptor, the publication reports: The amount of clinical and demographic metadata varied by source and participant and was provided uncurated.

Concerning this clone: Its recognized antigen is unknown. The sample holds no much larger clone one base away, and base qualities are not on file.

Each collaborating institution followed its own protocols to collect whole blood in K2EDTA tubes. Collaborator samples were shipped for TCRbeta analysis as frozen whole blood, isolated PBMCs, or DNA extracted from either sample type. Looking up the germline V gene (reference sequence) yields CDR1 LNHDA and CDR2 SQIVND. The CDR3 holds 14 amino acids from the cysteine to the phenylalanine. Only the CDR3 part of the read is kept: 42 bases, read in frame from the first base. For this chain, trimming is 3 bases at the V end and 2 bases at the J end, and the number of junction bases without a gene match is 1.

The chain couples TRBV19 to TRBJ2-3; 8 of the junction bases match TRBD2. The sample taken for sequencing was peripheral blood. The receptor was isolated from a woman aged 30 to 39 with acute or convalescent COVID-19. The nucleotide sequence reads as follows: TGTGCCAGTAGTATTAGCGGGACCACAGATACGCAGTATTTT. Its protein reads: CASSISGTTDTQYF.